The rows below give T cell receptor beta chains drawn from one sample of a study of CD8 T cells in ankylosing spondylitis. TCRdb reprocessed the 5' RACE reads with MiXCR, giving one entry per CDR3 protein. This table has roughly 440,000 distinct CDR3 sequences, approximately 17% appearing once. Material for sequencing was blood, either unsorted or a sorted T cell fraction (not recorded which). These receptors all come from a male donor with ankylosing spondylitis. Both conserved end residues are part of each CDR3. A D gene is named only where the DNA matches it firmly. Rows may omit the clone size; those that give it use once, few, many or a size class.

clone size: .
J gene: TRBJ2-1
V gene: TRBV21-1
D gene: .
CDR3 DNA: TGTGCCAGCAACGAGGCGGGAGGGGCCAATGAGCAGTTCTTC
CDR3 protein: CASNEAGGANEQFF

clone size: .
J gene: TRBJ2-2
V gene: TRBV29-1
D gene: .
CDR3 DNA: TGCAGCGTTTTCGACTACACCGGGGAGCTGTTTTTT
CDR3 protein: CSVFDYTGELFF

clone size: few
J gene: TRBJ2-5
V gene: TRBV24-1
D gene: .
CDR3 DNA: TGTGCCACCAGCCTCGGGACGGCCCAAGAGACCCAGTACTTC
CDR3 protein: CATSLGTAQETQYF

clone size: .
J gene: TRBJ2-5
V gene: TRBV20-1
D gene: TRBD2
CDR3 DNA: TGCAGTGCTATAGACCCCGGGACTAGCAAAGAGACCCAGTACTTC
CDR3 protein: CSAIDPGTSKETQYF

clone size: .
J gene: TRBJ1-1
V gene: TRBV7-2
D gene: .
CDR3 DNA: TGTGCCAGCAGCCCTCAGGGTCCTGAAGCTTTCTTT
CDR3 protein: CASSPQGPEAFF

clone size: .
J gene: TRBJ1-5
V gene: TRBV20-1
D gene: .
CDR3 DNA: TGCAGTGCTAGAGATCTGGCACCCTATCAGCCCCAGCATTTT
CDR3 protein: CSARDLAPYQPQHF

clone size: many
J gene: TRBJ1-1
V gene: TRBV5-1
D gene: .
CDR3 DNA: TGCGCCAGCAGAGAGTGGACAGACATGAACACTGAAGCTTTCTTT
CDR3 protein: CASREWTDMNTEAFF

clone size: few
J gene: TRBJ1-4
V gene: TRBV30
D gene: TRBD1
CDR3 DNA: TGTGCCTGTAAGCCGCAGGGGGCTAAAAATGAAAAACTGTTTTTT
CDR3 protein: CACKPQGAKNEKLFF

clone size: .
J gene: TRBJ2-7
V gene: TRBV28
D gene: TRBD2
CDR3 DNA: TGTGCCAGCAGATCGACTAGCGGATTCTACGAGCAGTACTTC
CDR3 protein: CASRSTSGFYEQYF

clone size: .
J gene: TRBJ1-2
V gene: TRBV20-1
D gene: .
CDR3 DNA: TGCAGTGCTAGTGAAGAACCCGGGACTTCCTATGGCTACACCTTC
CDR3 protein: CSASEEPGTSYGYTF

clone size: many
J gene: TRBJ2-1
V gene: TRBV7-8
D gene: .
CDR3 DNA: TGTGCCAGCAGTACAGGGTACAATGAGCAGTTCTTC
CDR3 protein: CASSTGYNEQFF

clone size: few
J gene: TRBJ2-1
V gene: TRBV12-3/TRBV12-4
D gene: TRBD2
CDR3 DNA: TGTGCCAGCAGTTTAAGGCTAGCGGGGTACAATGAGCAGTTCTTC
CDR3 protein: CASSLRLAGYNEQFF

clone size: .
J gene: TRBJ1-2
V gene: TRBV20-1
D gene: .
CDR3 DNA: TGCAGTGCTAGAGATTGGGAGTATGGCTACACCTTC
CDR3 protein: CSARDWEYGYTF

clone size: .
J gene: TRBJ2-1
V gene: TRBV6-5
D gene: .
CDR3 DNA: TGTGCCAGCAGTTCAGGGAGGACGGACAATGAGCAGTTCTTC
CDR3 protein: CASSSGRTDNEQFF

clone size: few
J gene: TRBJ2-1
V gene: TRBV18
D gene: TRBD2
CDR3 DNA: TGTGCCAGCTCACCACCTAGCGGGAGGGCCGTCAATGAGCAGTTCTTC
CDR3 protein: CASSPPSGRAVNEQFF

clone size: .
J gene: TRBJ1-2
V gene: TRBV20-1
D gene: .
CDR3 DNA: TGCAGTGCTAGAGATGGGGATTTTTATGGCTACACCTTC
CDR3 protein: CSARDGDFYGYTF

clone size: .
J gene: TRBJ2-7
V gene: TRBV6-1
D gene: .
CDR3 DNA: TGTGCCAGCAGTCCACGGGGGGCGAGTTACCACTCTAGCTCCTACGAGCAGTACTTC
CDR3 protein: CASSPRGASYHSSSYEQYF

clone size: .
J gene: TRBJ1-1
V gene: TRBV11-2
D gene: .
CDR3 DNA: TGTGCCAGCAGCTTAGACGGTAGGACTGAAGCTTTCTTT
CDR3 protein: CASSLDGRTEAFF

clone size: few
J gene: TRBJ2-3
V gene: TRBV5-1
D gene: TRBD1
CDR3 DNA: TGCGCCAGCAGCGGTAGACAGGGGGCAGATACGCAGTATTTT
CDR3 protein: CASSGRQGADTQYF

clone size: few
J gene: TRBJ2-2
V gene: TRBV5-1
D gene: .
CDR3 DNA: TGCGCCAGCAGCCCCAACAAGGCGGCGAACACCGGGGAGCTGTTTTTT
CDR3 protein: CASSPNKAANTGELFF

clone size: few
J gene: TRBJ2-1
V gene: TRBV4-2
D gene: TRBD2
CDR3 DNA: TGTGCCAGCAGCCCGATGGGCGGGGGTCCTTTATTACCGTTCTTC
CDR3 protein: CASSPMGGGPLLPFF

clone size: .
J gene: TRBJ1-6
V gene: TRBV3-1
D gene: .
CDR3 DNA: TGTGCCAGCAGCCAAGAAGGAGGGGCCAATTCACCCCTCCACTTT
CDR3 protein: CASSQEGGANSPLHF

clone size: many
J gene: TRBJ2-2
V gene: TRBV4-1
D gene: .
CDR3 DNA: TGCGCCAGCAGCACAAGTGCGGTCTCATCCGGGGAGCTGTTTTTT
CDR3 protein: CASSTSAVSSGELFF

clone size: once
J gene: TRBJ1-2
V gene: TRBV20-1
D gene: .
CDR3 DNA: TGCAGTGCCCAGAATGGCTACACCTTC
CDR3 protein: CSAQNGYTF

clone size: .
J gene: TRBJ1-1
V gene: TRBV29-1
D gene: TRBD1
CDR3 DNA: TGCAGCGCCCAGACAGGGGCCCACACTGAAGCTTTCTTT
CDR3 protein: CSAQTGAHTEAFF

clone size: few
J gene: TRBJ2-5
V gene: TRBV7-2
D gene: .
CDR3 DNA: TGTGCCAGCAGCACTAGTACTGTAGAGACCCAGTACTTC
CDR3 protein: CASSTSTVETQYF

clone size: .
J gene: TRBJ2-1
V gene: TRBV20-1
D gene: TRBD2
CDR3 DNA: TGCAGTGCTAGAGATTCTAGCGGGAGTATTAATGAGCAGTTCTTC
CDR3 protein: CSARDSSGSINEQFF

clone size: .
J gene: TRBJ2-6
V gene: TRBV5-6
D gene: .
CDR3 DNA: TGTGCCAGCAGCTTGAGTTTGGGCTCGGGGGCCAACGTCCTGACTTTC
CDR3 protein: CASSLSLGSGANVLTF

clone size: .
J gene: TRBJ2-1
V gene: TRBV13
D gene: .
CDR3 DNA: TGTGCCAGCAGCTTGGGCAGGGGAAATGAGCAGTTCTTC
CDR3 protein: CASSLGRGNEQFF

clone size: .
J gene: TRBJ1-4
V gene: TRBV20-1
D gene: .
CDR3 DNA: TGCAGTGCTAGAAGCGGTAGCTCTAATGAAAAACTGTTTTTT
CDR3 protein: CSARSGSSNEKLFF

clone size: .
J gene: TRBJ1-2
V gene: TRBV9
D gene: .
CDR3 DNA: TGTGCCAGCAGCGTTGGGCAGAACAGTAACTATGGCTACACCTTC
CDR3 protein: CASSVGQNSNYGYTF

clone size: many
J gene: TRBJ2-7
V gene: TRBV29-1
D gene: .
CDR3 DNA: TGCAGCGTCGCCACAGGACCCTCCTACGAGCAGTACTTC
CDR3 protein: CSVATGPSYEQYF

clone size: .
J gene: TRBJ1-1
V gene: TRBV3-1
D gene: TRBD1
CDR3 DNA: TGTGCCAGCAGCGACCCGGGACAGGCAGTTTTCTTT
CDR3 protein: CASSDPGQAVFF

clone size: many
J gene: TRBJ1-2
V gene: TRBV5-1
D gene: .
CDR3 DNA: TGCGCCAGCCGATACAGTCCGGGGGGCAACTATGGCTACACCTTC
CDR3 protein: CASRYSPGGNYGYTF

clone size: .
J gene: TRBJ2-1
V gene: TRBV5-1
D gene: TRBD2
CDR3 DNA: TGCGCCAGCGAATCGGGGGGTTCCTACAATGAGCAGTTCTTC
CDR3 protein: CASESGGSYNEQFF

clone size: many
J gene: TRBJ2-1
V gene: TRBV12-3/TRBV12-4
D gene: .
CDR3 DNA: TGTGCCAGCAGTTTGACCAACTTTAACAATGAGCAGTTCTTC
CDR3 protein: CASSLTNFNNEQFF

clone size: .
J gene: TRBJ1-5
V gene: TRBV6-1
D gene: .
CDR3 DNA: TGTGCCAGCAGCAGAGGGTCTGGCAATCAGCCCCAGCATTTT
CDR3 protein: CASSRGSGNQPQHF

clone size: .
J gene: TRBJ1-5
V gene: TRBV6-1
D gene: TRBD1
CDR3 DNA: TGTGCCAGCAGTGAACCCAAACAGGGGGCGAGCTGGCAGCCCCAGCATTTT
CDR3 protein: CASSEPKQGASWQPQHF

clone size: few
J gene: TRBJ2-1
V gene: TRBV20-1
D gene: TRBD2
CDR3 DNA: TGCAGTGCTAGACGGCGGGAGGCCTACAATGAGCAGTTCTTC
CDR3 protein: CSARRREAYNEQFF

clone size: .
J gene: TRBJ2-1
V gene: TRBV9
D gene: .
CDR3 DNA: TGTGCCAGCAGCGTTGAGAGGGGGGGAAGGGAACGGTTAGATGAGCAGTTCTTC
CDR3 protein: CASSVERGGRERLDEQFF

clone size: .
J gene: TRBJ2-5
V gene: TRBV6-1
D gene: TRBD2
CDR3 DNA: TGTGCCAGCAAGCTAGCGGGGTGGGAGACCCAGTACTTC
CDR3 protein: CASKLAGWETQYF

clone size: .
J gene: TRBJ2-7
V gene: TRBV5-1
D gene: .
CDR3 DNA: TGCGCCAGCAGCCCGCAGGGAATCTCCTACGAGCAGTACTTC
CDR3 protein: CASSPQGISYEQYF

clone size: .
J gene: TRBJ2-7
V gene: TRBV20-1
D gene: TRBD2
CDR3 DNA: TGCAGTGCCGGACTCAGCGGGAGAGGCTACGAGCAGTACTTC
CDR3 protein: CSAGLSGRGYEQYF

clone size: .
J gene: TRBJ1-3
V gene: TRBV5-1
D gene: TRBD1
CDR3 DNA: TGCGCCAGCAGCGGGGGAGACGGCAGGGGGTCTGGAAACACCATATATTTT
CDR3 protein: CASSGGDGRGSGNTIYF

clone size: few
J gene: TRBJ2-2
V gene: TRBV6-1
D gene: TRBD1
CDR3 DNA: TGTGCCAGCAGGCCCACCGGGACAGGGAACACCGGGGAGCTGTTTTTT
CDR3 protein: CASRPTGTGNTGELFF

clone size: few
J gene: TRBJ2-1
V gene: TRBV3-1
D gene: TRBD2
CDR3 DNA: TGTGCCAGCAGCCAACGGGGGAGGGCGGACAATGAGCAGTTCTTC
CDR3 protein: CASSQRGRADNEQFF

clone size: .
J gene: TRBJ1-2
V gene: TRBV5-1
D gene: .
CDR3 DNA: TGCGCCAGCAGCACCCTACAGGCGAACTATGGCTACACCTTC
CDR3 protein: CASSTLQANYGYTF

clone size: few
J gene: TRBJ2-1
V gene: TRBV4-1
D gene: TRBD1
CDR3 DNA: TGCGCCAGCAGCCATTCAGACAGGGTCAATGAGCAGTTCTTC
CDR3 protein: CASSHSDRVNEQFF

clone size: .
J gene: TRBJ2-7
V gene: TRBV5-1
D gene: .
CDR3 DNA: TGCGCCAGCAGCAGGACCGGGACTTCCTACGAGCAGTACTTC
CDR3 protein: CASSRTGTSYEQYF

clone size: many
J gene: TRBJ1-1
V gene: TRBV12-3/TRBV12-4
D gene: .
CDR3 DNA: TGTGCCAGCAGCCGCGGACAGCCGCCACGGGCTTTCTTT
CDR3 protein: CASSRGQPPRAFF

clone size: few
J gene: TRBJ1-6
V gene: TRBV12-3/TRBV12-4
D gene: .
CDR3 DNA: TGTGCCAGCAGCCCAGTGATGAATAATTCACCCCTCCACTTT
CDR3 protein: CASSPVMNNSPLHF